Included here is one T cell receptor (beta chain) sequence, with context. J gave up 1 base and V 4 bases, and 7 bases lay outside the gene matches. The CDR3 has 16 residues. CDR1 is MNHEY and CDR2 is SVGAGI in the germline V gene. These data are taken from a study of blood T cells in healthy people across ages. As for the study in general: Capture via template switching afforded approximately one barcoded beta molecule per two T cells.

Then a second PCR, running about 7 to 11 cycles, was carried out with a sample-barcoded 5' primer and a J-beta primer mix. In TCRdb, the 5' RACE reads were re-called with MiXCR into one record per CDR3 protein. The table records about 1.4 million distinct CDR3 sequences, approximately 59% of them present only once. Per-sample yields of isolated PBMCs were at least 6.5 million. The V and J genes are TRBV6-5 and TRBJ2-3; 8 nucleotides match TRBD2. The material sequenced was blood. This receptor was identified in a man between 18 and 29 years old in good health. CDR3 sequence reads: CASSSLPTSGTDTQYF. Written as DNA, the CDR3 is TGTGCCAGCAGTTCCCTACCGACTAGCGGCACAGATACGCAGTATTTT.